The text below deals with one TCR beta chain. Its antigen is undetermined. Sequenced by immunoSEQ multiplex PCR; TCRdb stores in-frame clones only, minus some. The sample holds around 1,900,000 clones, roughly 95% seen once. CD45RO negativity and positive selection for CCR7 defined naive CD8 cells, a population that excluded terminally differentiated effector memory CD45RA+ cells. The CDR3 extends over 17 amino acids. Germline CDR1 reads ENHRY; CDR2 reads SYGVKD. V dropped 0 bases and J dropped 1; count of bases not matched to a gene: 5. The data originate from a study of shared clonotypes between healthy human individuals. Across the whole study: A donor's plate count was three for CD4 naive and three for CD4 memory; CD8 naive had two and CD8 memory one. Whole-study results and caveats: The generation probabilities recorded for non-shared clonotypes fell below those of clonotypes shared by all four donors. The study generally estimated greater richness for naive than memory subsets. Rarefaction indicated that sorted-subset sequencing remained incomplete although depth was large.

The clonotype originates from a man between 18 and 35 years old in good health. Some clones in this sample may be carry-over from other donors' samples. Sequencing was carried out using naive CD8+ T cells from PBMCs. V gene TRBV10-3 combines with J gene TRBJ1-1, with 10 bases lining up with TRBD1. CDR3 in DNA: TGTGCCATCAGTGAGTCCACGACAGGGGGCCAGAACACTGAAGCTTTCTTT. This encodes CAISESTTGGQNTEAFF.